These 29 T cell receptor beta chains were sequenced from one sample in a study of cytomegalovirus exposure and HLA in healthy donors. It was with 60 Vbeta and 13 Jbeta primers that the PCR ran. Sequencing used immunoSEQ multiplex PCR; TCRdb keeps in-frame clones, though not all of them. The table records 55,000 to 80,000 clones, around 80% of them present only once. Sequences were obtained from PBMCs. The receptors stem from a man between 35 and 55 years old in good health and CMV-seronegative.

The V and J genes are TRBV15 and TRBJ2-4; 11 nucleotides line up with TRBD1. The CDR3 is made up of 16 amino acids. The ends lost 5 bases at V and 7 bases at J; junction bases unmatched: 10. Germline CDR1 is LNHNV and CDR2 is YYDKDF (reference sequence). The CDR3 coding sequence is TGTGCCACCAGCCGGGATATTGGACAGGGGGCGAACATTCAGTACTTC. Encoded protein: CATSRDIGQGANIQYF.

The V and J genes are TRBV19 and TRBJ1-6, with 7 bases lining up with TRBD1. V gave up 3 bases and J gave up 0 bases; unmatched junction bases: 14. Germline V gives CDR1 LNHDA, CDR2 SQIVND (reference sequence). The CDR3 spans 20 residues. CDR3 residues: CASSISGGSPAYSYNSPLHF. The DNA for the CDR3 is TGTGCCAGTAGTATTTCAGGGGGGAGTCCCGCATACTCCTATAATTCACCCCTCCACTTT. The full variable domain, in which reference TRBV19 and TRBJ1-6 provide the parts outside the CDR3, is DGGITQSPKYLFRKEGQNVTLSCEQNLNHDAMYWYRQDPGQGLRLIYYSQIVNDFQKGDIAEGYSVSREKKESFPLTVTSAQKNPTAFYLCASSISGGSPAYSYNSPLHFGNGTRLTVT.

This chain links TRBV18 with TRBJ2-5, with D maybe TRBD2 (6 bases). This CDR3 has 15 residues. Deletions cut 1 base from V and 5 bases from J, with 14 bases between. CDR1 and CDR2 from the germline V gene are KGHSH and LQKENI. The CDR3 DNA is TGTGCCAGCTCACCACAGGTTGCGGGGTTGGAGACCCAGTACTTC. Translation: CASSPQVAGLETQYF.

J is TRBJ2-1 and V is TRBV9, with D possibly being TRBD2 (6 bases). The CDR3 covers 14 residues. Trimming stripped 4 bases from V and 5 bases from J, with 13 bases between. Germline values: CDR1 SGDLS, CDR2 YYNGEE. In DNA, the CDR3 is TGTGCCAGCAGCTCCCTTGGGGGGAACAATGAGCAGTTCTTC. Its protein product is CASSSLGGNNEQFF. Looking up the rest from reference TRBV9 and TRBJ2-1 gives the full variable domain: DSGVTQTPKHLITATGQRVTLRCSPRSGDLSVYWYQQSLDQGLQFLIQYYNGEERAKGNILERFSAQQFPDLHSELNLSSLELGDSALYFCASSSLGGNNEQFFGPGTRLTVL.

The chain links TRBV6-5 to TRBJ1-1; 8 bases are a match to TRBD1. CDR3 size: 15 residues. Trimming removed 3 bases from V and 3 bases from J; junction bases left unmatched: 6. Germline assignment: CDR1 MNHEY and CDR2 SVGAGI. The CDR3 coding sequence is TGTGCCAGCAGTTATCCAGGGGGCTCGGACACTGAAGCTTTCTTT. As protein: CASSYPGGSDTEAFF.

The chain couples TRBV18 to TRBJ1-3; D is unresolved. Germline assignment: CDR1 KGHSH and CDR2 LQKENI. The CDR3 covers 18 residues. Trimming shortened V by 3 bases and J by 0 bases, and 18 bases separated the two germline ends. CDR3 protein: CASSPLMTGSTSGNTIYF. For the CDR3, the DNA is TGTGCCAGCTCACCGCTAATGACGGGATCCACCTCTGGAAACACCATATATTTT. Together with reference TRBV18 and TRBJ1-3, the CDR3 gives the full variable domain: NAGVMQNPRHLVRRRGQEARLRCSPMKGHSHVYWYRQLPEEGLKFMVYLQKENIIDESGMPKERFSAEFPKEGPSILRIQQVVRGDSAAYFCASSPLMTGSTSGNTIYFGEGSWLTVV.

This chain links TRBV4-1 with TRBJ2-3; the D gene is possibly TRBD2 (5 bases). Deletions cut 4 bases from V and 4 bases from J, with 12 bases between. Germline V gives CDR1 MGHRA, CDR2 YSYEKL. The CDR3 is 14 amino acids. The CDR3 nucleotides read TGCGCCAGCAGCCGCCTAGCCCTAGCAGATACGCAGTATTTT. Residues: CASSRLALADTQYF.

The rearrangement uses TRBV5-1 and TRBJ2-5; TRBD1 agrees at 7 bases. The J call may be wrong; the DNA end is better matched by TRBJ2-7. Germline V CDR1 and CDR2: SGHRS, YFSETQ. The CDR3 sequence is 13 residues long. The CDR3 coding sequence is TGCGCCAGCAGCTTGTGGGGACAGTTCGAGCAGTACTTC. This encodes CASSLWGQFEQYF.

The sample holds a few counts of this clone. The chain recombines TRBV7-9 with TRBJ1-4; D not certain. Trimming stripped 1 base from V and 7 bases from J, with 16 bases between. Germline V gives CDR1 SEHNR, CDR2 FQNEAQ (reference sequence). The CDR3 is made up of 16 amino acids. In DNA form, the CDR3 reads TGTGCCAGCAGCTTAGGGTTATCGGGGATTGGTGAAAAACTGTTTTTT. Its protein product is CASSLGLSGIGEKLFF.

This clone is a singleton in its sample. A junction boundary mismatches the germline segment, possibly from a read error. The rearrangement links TRBV15 to TRBJ2-5, with D tentatively TRBD1 (6 bases). The J call may not be correct, given that the DNA end is closer to TRBJ2-7. The CDR3 is 15 residues long. The germline V gene encodes CDR1 LNHNV and CDR2 YYDKDF (reference sequence). The CDR3 bases are TGTGCCACCAGCCGAGAGAGCAGGGGATCCGACGAGCAGTACTTC. This sequence encodes CATSRESRGSDEQYF.

The chain joins TRBV19 to TRBJ1-5, with a possible D match to TRBD1 (5 bases). CDR1 is LNHDA and CDR2 is SQIVND in the germline V gene (reference sequence). V was cut by 3 bases and J by 0 bases, with 12 bases left in between. The CDR3 contains 16 residues. The CDR3 DNA follows: TGTGCCAGTAGTATCCGGGCCGGGGGTAGCAATCAGCCCCAGCATTTT. Its protein product is CASSIRAGGSNQPQHF.

There are a few counts of this clone. V usage is TRBV14 and J usage is TRBJ2-5; 9 nucleotides agree with TRBD2. Germline CDR1 SGHDN, CDR2 FVKESK. This CDR3 contains 16 residues. V lost 2 bases and J lost 4; bases outside the gene matches: 8. The CDR3 DNA sequence: TGTGCCAGCAGCCAAACGCAAGGCGGGAGGGCAGAGACCCAGTACTTC. It is translated as CASSQTQGGRAETQYF.

The chain joins TRBV19 to TRBJ2-1; 7 nucleotides match TRBD1. The CDR3 is 14 amino acids. V shed 6 bases and J 6 bases; nucleotides not matched to a gene: 8. Germline CDR1 LNHDA, CDR2 SQIVND (reference sequence). CDR3 in DNA: TGTGCCAGTAGCCTCGGGACAGAATGCAATGAGCAGTTCTTC. Translation gives CASSLGTECNEQFF.

This sequence joins TRBV9 and TRBJ2-7, with D maybe TRBD2 (5 bases). Germline V gene lookup returns CDR1 SGDLS and CDR2 YYNGEE. The CDR3 has 15 amino acids. The V and J ends lost 3 bases and 3 bases respectively, with 16 bases between them. In nucleotides, the CDR3 is TGTGCCAGCAGCGCCCGAGATGGGAGAGGCTACGAGCAGTACTTC. It yields the protein CASSARDGRGYEQYF.

This chain joins TRBV6-1 and TRBJ2-3; 8 nucleotides align to TRBD2. The CDR3 has 16 amino acids. CDR1 and CDR2 (germline): MNHNS, SASEGT. With V trimmed by 1 base and J by 4 bases, 7 bases remained unmatched. CDR3: CASSEVASGSPDTQYF. The CDR3, as DNA: TGTGCCAGCAGTGAAGTCGCTAGCGGGTCCCCAGATACGCAGTATTTT.

The J gene is TRBJ1-3, the V gene TRBV7-2; possibly TRBD1 for D (5 bases). This CDR3 is 17 amino acids long. Trimming removed 1 base at V and 3 bases at J, with 16 bases between. From germline, CDR1 is SGHTA and CDR2 FQGNSA. CDR3 residues: CASSLGRGRENGNTIYF. DNA of the CDR3: TGTGCCAGCAGCTTAGGACGGGGGAGGGAGAATGGAAACACCATATATTTT.

In this sample, this clone turned up once. This rearrangement joins TRBV11-3 to TRBJ2-5; D not resolved. Germline values: CDR1 SGHNT, CDR2 YENEEA. V dropped 1 base and J dropped 4 bases, with 7 bases sitting between them. The CDR3 loop spans 13 amino acids. The CDR3 DNA sequence: TGTGCCAGCAGCTTAGGATCCGGAGAGACCCAGTACTTC. Protein: CASSLGSGETQYF.

This chain links TRBV7-2 with TRBJ2-7, with 11 bases that match TRBD1. CDR1 is SGHTA, CDR2 FQGNSA, per germline. CDR3 length equals 17 residues. V dropped 5 bases and J dropped 2; count of bases not matched to a gene: 11. The CDR3 DNA is TGTGCCAGCAGCGTCCCCCCTCGGGACAGGGGGACCTACGAGCAGTACTTC. Amino acid sequence: CASSVPPRDRGTYEQYF.

The V and J genes are TRBV18 and TRBJ2-5; possible D gene TRBD1, 5 bases. The end of the DNA aligns better with TRBJ2-7, so the J call may be wrong. CDR1 and CDR2 from the germline V gene are KGHSH and LQKENI. CDR3 length: 16 amino acids. CDR3 sequence reads: CASSAFQGVVGYEQYF. The CDR3 DNA sequence: TGTGCCAGCTCAGCATTTCAAGGGGTAGTTGGGTACGAGCAGTACTTC.

The chain couples TRBV19 to TRBJ2-3; 7 bases fit TRBD2. V shed 5 bases and J 4 bases; nucleotides not matched to a gene: 9. There are 15 residues in the CDR3. The germline CDR1 and CDR2 sequences are LNHDA and SQIVND (reference sequence). CDR3 DNA sequence: TGTGCCAGTAGTCCCCCTGGAGGGAGGGCAGATACGCAGTATTTT. Its protein is CASSPPGGRADTQYF.

This chain links TRBV5-1 with TRBJ1-2, with 9 nucleotides matching TRBD1. CDR3 size: 13 residues. V trimming: 9 bases; J trimming: 0 bases; junction bases outside the gene matches: 3. In germline, CDR1 is SGHRS, CDR2 YFSETQ. The CDR3 sequence is CATGTGPNYGYTF. The CDR3 DNA sequence: TGCGCCACCGGGACAGGGCCTAACTATGGCTACACCTTC.

This clone occurred a few times. The gene calls are TRBV5-1 and TRBJ2-7; D not certain. With 2 bases removed from V and 0 bases from J, the gap between germline ends came to 9 bases. The germline V gene has CDR1 SGHRS and CDR2 YFSETQ. The CDR3 has 14 residues. The CDR3 sequence: CASSFFESSYEQYF. Here the CDR3 DNA reads TGCGCCAGCAGCTTCTTTGAGAGCTCCTACGAGCAGTACTTC.

The CDR3 sequence: CASSLKLGANTEAFF. The CDR3 DNA follows: TGTGCCAGCAGCTTAAAGTTGGGGGCGAACACTGAAGCTTTCTTT. The V and J genes are TRBV7-6 and TRBJ1-1; a possible D gene is TRBD1 (6 bases). This CDR3 is built from 15 residues. Germline CDR1 and CDR2: SGHVS and FNYEAQ. V was trimmed by 2 bases and J by 1 base, leaving 11 bases between them.

This clone was detected a few times. This chain links TRBV27 with TRBJ1-1; 8 bases are a match to TRBD1. The CDR3 length is 16 residues. The V gene's germline CDR1 is MNHEY and CDR2 SMNVEV (reference sequence). V shed 4 bases and J 1 base; nucleotides not matched to a gene: 8. The CDR3 reads CASSWSQGEANTEAFF. The CDR3 bases are TGTGCCAGCAGTTGGTCACAGGGGGAGGCGAACACTGAAGCTTTCTTT.

This chain uses TRBV4-2 with TRBJ1-1; possible D gene TRBD1, 6 bases. The CDR3 totals 13 residues. CDR1 and CDR2 (germline): LGHNA, YNFKEQ. V shed 2 bases and J shed 5 bases, with 9 bases lying between them. The CDR3 DNA sequence: TGTGCCAGCAGCCAAACAGGGCAGACTGAAGCTTTCTTT. Protein sequence: CASSQTGQTEAFF.

The rearrangement joins TRBV11-3 to TRBJ2-1; 12 bases match TRBD2. V lost 3 bases, J lost 6 bases, and 6 bases stayed unmatched. Germline CDR1 SGHNT, CDR2 YENEEA. CDR3 length: 16 amino acids. CDR3 DNA sequence: TGTGCCAGCAGCTTGGGTCTAGCGGGGGGGGTCAATGAGCAGTTCTTC. It specifies CASSLGLAGGVNEQFF.

This chain connects TRBV2 to TRBJ2-3, with 9 positions matching TRBD1. This CDR3 contains 16 residues. CDR1 is SNHLY and CDR2 is FYNNEI in the germline V gene. After removal of 1 base from V and 2 bases from J, the junction contained 4 bases not matched to a gene. CDR3 loop: CASSEGGTGITDTQYF. CDR3 nucleotide sequence: TGTGCCAGCAGTGAAGGCGGGACAGGGATCACAGATACGCAGTATTTT.

V is TRBV6-5 and J is TRBJ1-6; no clear D. Germline V gene sequence: CDR1 MNHEY, CDR2 SVGAGI. The CDR3 consists of 14 residues. V dropped 5 bases and J dropped 10 bases, with 15 bases sitting between them. The CDR3 reads CASSGPPAFSPLHF. CDR3 sequence (DNA): TGTGCCAGCAGTGGCCCCCCTGCTTTCTCACCCCTCCACTTT.

The chain couples TRBV19 to TRBJ2-5; unclear D gene. Germline V gene lookup returns CDR1 LNHDA and CDR2 SQIVND (reference sequence). V lost 0 bases and J lost 7, with 12 bases in between. The CDR3 has 14 residues. CDR3 loop: CASSIDLRLSTQYF. As DNA, the CDR3 is TGTGCCAGTAGTATAGATTTGCGGCTATCGACCCAGTACTTC.